The 31 T cell receptor beta chains below all came from one sample that was sequenced in a study of blood T cell repertoires in COVID-19. Generated by immunoSEQ multiplex PCR, the TCRdb table keeps only in-frame clones and is missing some. The sample comprises about 130,000 clones, approximately 81% of which are singletons, and around 5.5% rests with the top ten. Sequences were obtained from peripheral blood. These receptors were obtained from a man aged 60 to 69 with acute or convalescent COVID-19.

This chain joins TRBV5-1 and TRBJ2-5; no firm D call. Deletions cut 4 bases from V and 9 bases from J, with 16 bases between. The CDR3 is 13 amino acids. Germline lookup yields CDR1 SGHRS and CDR2 YFSETQ. CDR3: CASSPDPSQAQYF. The CDR3 region has the DNA TGCGCCAGCAGCCCAGACCCCTCCCAGGCCCAGTACTTC.

The chain recombines TRBV5-1 with TRBJ1-2; possibly TRBD1 for D (6 bases). The V gene lost 4 bases and the J gene lost 8 bases, with 15 bases spanning the gap. The CDR3 is made up of 13 amino acids. Germline lookup yields CDR1 SGHRS and CDR2 YFSETQ. The DNA for the CDR3 is TGCGCCAGCAGCCCATCAAGGACAGACGGCTACACCTTC. Protein product: CASSPSRTDGYTF.

This clone was seen more than once but under ten times. The V gene is TRBV2, the J gene TRBJ1-1; D uncertain. V was clipped by 3 bases and J by 2 bases, with 10 bases between them. This CDR3 region has 14 residues. Germline assignment: CDR1 SNHLY and CDR2 FYNNEI. The CDR3 loop reads CASSERRTNTEAFF. Written as DNA, the CDR3 is TGTGCCAGCAGTGAGAGGAGAACTAACACTGAAGCTTTCTTT.

The gene calls are TRBV11-3 and TRBJ2-1, with TRBD2 matching over 11 bases. The CDR3 length is 16 residues. Trimming removed 5 bases from V and 4 bases from J; junction bases left unmatched: 7. In germline, CDR1 is SGHNT, CDR2 YENEEA. The CDR3 DNA is TGTGCCAGCAGCGGTGTGGCTAGCGGGAGGTACAATGAGCAGTTCTTC. Its translation: CASSGVASGRYNEQFF.

The genes are TRBV27 and TRBJ1-1; the match to TRBD1 covers 7 bases. The CDR3 runs to 16 residues. J gave up 2 bases and V 4 bases, and 10 bases lay outside the gene matches. In germline, CDR1 is MNHEY, CDR2 SMNVEV (reference sequence). The CDR3 protein is CASSSQGDLGNTEAFF. CDR3 in DNA: TGTGCCAGCAGTTCTCAGGGGGATCTGGGAAACACTGAAGCTTTCTTT.

This clone was counted between two and nine times. The CDR3 DNA is TGTGCCAGCGCTGTTCAGGGGGCGCGAGATACGCAGTATTTT. This gives the protein CASAVQGARDTQYF. The chain is built from TRBV19 and TRBJ2-3, with 8 bases matching TRBD1. The junction had 10 bases not matched to a gene; V was cut back by 9 bases and J by 5 bases. The germline V gene encodes CDR1 LNHDA and CDR2 SQIVND (reference sequence). CDR3 length: 14 amino acids.

The CDR3 region is CASSEGTGTTYEQYF. The DNA of the CDR3 is TGTGCCAGCAGTGAAGGAACAGGGACAACTTACGAGCAGTACTTC. This chain links TRBV2 with TRBJ2-7; D perhaps matches TRBD1 (6 bases). Trimming left V 1 base short and J 4 bases short, with 14 bases between. CDR1 and CDR2 (germline): SNHLY, FYNNEI. The CDR3 is 15 amino acids.

The V gene is TRBV29-1, the J gene TRBJ2-1, with D possibly TRBD2 on 7 matching bases. The CDR3 is made up of 14 amino acids. Trimming removed 8 bases from V and 3 bases from J, with 17 bases in between. CDR1 and CDR2 from the germline V gene are SQVTM and ANQGSEA. The CDR3 DNA follows: TGCAGCTCCCTTGGAGGGGGGGACTACAATGAGCAGTTCTTC. Translating it yields CSSLGGGDYNEQFF.

The chain is built from TRBV7-2 and TRBJ1-5, with 9 bases that match TRBD1. The CDR3 loop spans 15 amino acids. Trimming cost V 0 bases and J 9 bases; bases outside gene matches: 6. The V gene's germline CDR1 is SGHTA and CDR2 FQGNSA. This CDR3 is CASSLARTGAGPQHF. In DNA, the CDR3 is TGTGCCAGCAGCTTAGCAAGGACAGGGGCTGGGCCCCAGCATTTT.

CDR3 in DNA: TGTGCCAGCAGTCCGGTCGGGGGAGGCGTGGCCAAAAACATTCAGTACTTC. This gives the protein CASSPVGGGVAKNIQYF. This rearrangement joins TRBV6-2 or TRBV6-3 to TRBJ2-4; a weak D match, TRBD2 (6 bases). This CDR3 is built from 17 residues. The ends were cut back, 5 bases at V and 1 base at J, with 18 bases in the middle. Germline V gene data show CDR1 as MNHEY and CDR2 as SVGEGT.

There are a few counts of this clone. The rearrangement links TRBV15 to TRBJ1-2; a weak D match, TRBD1 (6 bases). The CDR3 spans 16 residues. Germline-derived CDR1 and CDR2 are LNHNV and YYDKDF (reference sequence). V lost 0 bases and J lost 6, with 17 bases in between. The CDR3 DNA sequence: TGTGCCACCAGCAGAGAGTTGCAGGGGAATAGGGATGGCTACACCTTC. It codes for CATSRELQGNRDGYTF.

This sequence joins TRBV21-1 and TRBJ2-7; the table names TRBD2, a call not compared with the DNA. TRBV21-1 is deemed a pseudogene. This CDR3 comprises 13 residues. The CDR3: CASSNPGSYEQYF. CDR3 bases: TGTGCCAGCAGCAACCCCGGGTCCTACGAGCAGTACTTC.

The table lists this clone with a count of one. This chain connects TRBV24-1 to TRBJ2-1, with 11 bases matching TRBD2. CDR3 length: 16 amino acids. With V trimmed by 3 bases and J by 4 bases, 4 bases remained unmatched. The V gene's germline CDR1 is KGHDR and CDR2 SFDVKD. CDR3 DNA: TGTGCCACCAGTGATCCACTAGCGGGGGTGTACAATGAGCAGTTCTTC. This sequence encodes CATSDPLAGVYNEQFF.

The CDR3, as DNA: TGTGCCAGCAGGCGGACAGGGGGAAACGAGCAGTACTTC. The encoded protein is CASRRTGGNEQYF. The chain recombines TRBV6-5 with TRBJ2-7, with 10 bases fitting TRBD1. V shed 6 bases and J 5 bases; nucleotides not matched to a gene: 4. Germline loops: CDR1 MNHEY, CDR2 SVGAGI. The length of the CDR3 is 13 residues.

This clone was counted between two and nine times. This chain joins TRBV19 and TRBJ1-1; 9 bases agree with TRBD1. The length of the CDR3 is 13 residues. Germline assignment: CDR1 LNHDA and CDR2 SQIVND (reference sequence). Losses at the gene ends were 6 bases for V and 6 bases for J; bases not matched to a gene: 5. Written as DNA, the CDR3 is TGTGCCAGTAGCATACAGGGGGCGGCTGAAGCTTTCTTT. Protein sequence: CASSIQGAAEAFF.

The chain combines TRBV5-1 with TRBJ1-1, with D uncertain. V was cut by 1 base and J by 1 base, with 11 bases left in between. The CDR3 runs 15 residues. The germline CDR1 and CDR2 sequences are SGHRS and YFSETQ. CDR3 coding DNA: TGCGCCAGCAGCTTGTATCTTCCAGGGAACACTGAAGCTTTCTTT. Residues: CASSLYLPGNTEAFF.

J is TRBJ1-6 and V is TRBV10-3; 7 nucleotides line up with TRBD1. After removal of 6 bases from V and 7 bases from J, the junction contained 6 bases not matched to a gene. The CDR3 is made up of 14 amino acids. The germline V gene encodes CDR1 ENHRY and CDR2 SYGVKD. The CDR3 sequence is CAIRTGTENSPLHF. CDR3 DNA: TGTGCCATCAGGACCGGGACAGAAAATTCACCCCTCCACTTT.

The chain is built from TRBV30 and TRBJ1-6; tentatively, D is TRBD1 (5 bases). Trimming removed 3 bases at V and 19 bases at J, with 16 bases between. In germline, CDR1 is GTSNPN, CDR2 SVGIG (reference sequence). The CDR3 runs 11 residues. This CDR3 is CAWSTRQRWHF. Here the CDR3 DNA reads TGTGCCTGGAGCACAAGACAGCGTTGGCACTTT.

The chain couples TRBV15 to TRBJ2-7, with TRBD1 matching 9 bases. In germline, CDR1 is LNHNV, CDR2 YYDKDF (reference sequence). The CDR3 consists of 14 residues. The V segment lost 5 bases and the J segment 7 bases; nucleotides outside the gene matches: 9. This CDR3 is CATSWDREAGEQYF. Here the CDR3 DNA reads TGTGCCACCAGCTGGGACAGGGAGGCGGGAGAGCAGTACTTC.

The chain is built from TRBV30 and TRBJ2-3; 10 bases are a match to TRBD2. J lost 1 base, V lost 2 bases, and 9 bases had no gene match. The CDR3 runs to 17 residues. Germline CDR1 is GTSNPN and CDR2 is SVGIG (reference sequence). For the CDR3, the DNA is TGTGCCTGGAGTAAAGGACTAGCGGCGTCTCGCACAGATACGCAGTATTTT. It specifies CAWSKGLAASRTDTQYF.

Concerning this clone: One end of the junction does not line up with germline, which may come from a read error. The gene calls are TRBV19 and TRBJ2-5; 7 nucleotides align to TRBD1. The CDR3 extends over 10 amino acids. The germline V gene encodes CDR1 LNHDA and CDR2 SQIVND (reference sequence). The CDR3 sequence: CASLGTALHF. For the CDR3, the DNA is TGTGCCAGCCTCGGGACAGCGCTTCACTTC.

The J gene is TRBJ1-6, the V gene TRBV5-6; 9 nucleotides align to TRBD1. V lost 0 bases and J lost 7; bases outside the gene matches: 5. The CDR3 is 16 amino acids. CDR1 and CDR2 (germline): SGHDT, YYEEEE. CDR3 in amino acids: CASSLDSGQGNSPLHF. Here the CDR3 DNA reads TGTGCCAGCAGCTTGGATTCGGGACAGGGAAATTCACCCCTCCACTTT.

V usage is TRBV7-2 and J usage is TRBJ2-2, with D hard to call. The CDR3 spans 14 residues. With 1 base removed from V and 5 bases from J, the gap between germline ends came to 8 bases. Germline V gene sequence: CDR1 SGHTA, CDR2 FQGNSA. The CDR3 nucleotides read TGTGCCAGCAGCTTAGAGAAGAGGACCGGGGAGCTGTTTTTT. Encoded protein: CASSLEKRTGELFF.

This clone was counted between two and nine times. This chain uses TRBV5-1 with TRBJ1-4; no clear D. The CDR3 extends over 13 amino acids. Germline CDR1 reads SGHRS; CDR2 reads YFSETQ. Trimming shortened V by 6 bases and J by 2 bases, and 8 bases separated the two germline ends. The CDR3 sequence is CASTEGTNEKLFF. Written as DNA, the CDR3 is TGCGCCAGCACTGAGGGCACTAATGAAAAACTGTTTTTT.

Here the CDR3 reads CASSQDKLRLTNYGYTF. The CDR3 DNA is TGCGCCAGCAGCCAAGATAAATTGCGACTGACCAACTATGGCTACACCTTC. This rearrangement joins TRBV4-1 to TRBJ1-2; the D is unclear. The germline CDR1 and CDR2 sequences are MGHRA and YSYEKL. The CDR3 has 17 amino acids. The V gene lost 0 bases and the J gene lost 2 bases, with 16 bases spanning the gap.

The rearrangement joins TRBV7-3 to TRBJ2-3; TRBD2 might be the D (6 bases). Germline CDR1 is SGHTA and CDR2 is FQGTGA. The CDR3 is 14 residues long. V was trimmed by 5 bases and J by 5 bases, leaving 14 bases between them. The DNA of the CDR3 is TGTGCCAGCAGCCCCAGGAGGGCGGGAGATACGCAGTATTTT. This translates into CASSPRRAGDTQYF.

The chain links TRBV5-1 to TRBJ1-2; TRBD1 might be the D (6 bases). Trimming shortened V by 2 bases and J by 8 bases, and 10 bases separated the two germline ends. This CDR3 is built from 12 residues. Germline V gene sequence: CDR1 SGHRS, CDR2 YFSETQ. CDR3 in amino acids: CASSFTGRGYTF. The CDR3 nucleotides read TGCGCCAGCAGCTTCACAGGGCGCGGCTACACCTTC.

This chain uses TRBV10-3 with TRBJ1-1; TRBD1 agrees at 7 bases. The CDR3 is made up of 13 amino acids. The V and J ends lost 5 bases and 4 bases, in that order; junction bases with no gene match: 4. The V gene's germline CDR1 is ENHRY and CDR2 SYGVKD. DNA for the CDR3: TGTGCCATCAGTACAGGGGTTCGCACTGAAGCTTTCTTT. Translation: CAISTGVRTEAFF.

The chain links TRBV9 to TRBJ1-2, with a tentative D call TRBD1 (5 bases). The germline gives CDR1 SGDLS, CDR2 YYNGEE. V was pared by 0 bases and J by 3 bases, with 12 bases between. This CDR3 is 15 amino acids long. CDR3 nucleotides: TGTGCCAGCAGCGTAGATGGGGCGTTAGACTATGGCTACACCTTC. Translating it yields CASSVDGALDYGYTF.

The genes are TRBV9 and TRBJ1-4; 8 bases match TRBD1. J gave up 8 bases and V 4 bases, and 10 bases lay outside the gene matches. Germline-derived CDR1 and CDR2 are SGDLS and YYNGEE. The CDR3 loop spans 15 amino acids. The CDR3 nucleotides are TGTGCCAGCAGCTTCGAGACAGGGGTGGGGGAAAAACTGTTTTTT. Protein sequence: CASSFETGVGEKLFF.

This clone was detected a few times. This chain links TRBV18 with TRBJ1-5; 7 nucleotides agree with TRBD1. The CDR3 runs 15 residues. The V gene's germline CDR1 is KGHSH and CDR2 LQKENI. The V and J ends lost 5 bases and 7 bases, in that order; junction bases with no gene match: 11. CDR3 region: CASSSTGELLQPQHF. CDR3 DNA: TGTGCCAGCTCAAGCACAGGGGAATTACTGCAGCCCCAGCATTTT.